These 28 T cell receptor beta chains were sequenced from one sample in a study of T cell changes during pregnancy in multiple sclerosis. Some clones are missing from TCRdb's copy, which holds only in-frame ones; the method was immunoSEQ multiplex PCR. The data show around 95,000 clones, 92% seen once. Sequencing used peripheral blood, obtained after pregnancy. Receptors originate from a female donor with multiple sclerosis, enrolled in a pregnancy study.

This chain links TRBV5-1 with TRBJ2-7; 9 bases line up with TRBD1. Per germline, CDR1 SGHRS and CDR2 YFSETQ. With 3 bases clipped from V and 1 base from J, the junction kept 5 bases outside the gene matches. The CDR3 covers 15 residues. As DNA, the CDR3 is TGCGCCAGCAGCTATACCGGGACAGGGTCCTACGAGCAGTACTTC. As protein: CASSYTGTGSYEQYF.

In its sample, this clone was seen once. The chain joins TRBV9 to TRBJ2-1; 8 bases are a match to TRBD2. Trimming took 4 bases from V and 7 from J; bases not matched to a gene: 10. CDR3 length equals 15 residues. Germline-derived CDR1 and CDR2 are SGDLS and YYNGEE. CDR3 protein: CASSLSSGRRNEQFF. In DNA form, the CDR3 reads TGTGCCAGCAGCTTGAGCAGCGGGAGAAGGAATGAGCAGTTCTTC.

As for this clone: At the DNA level, this CDR3 is encoded by other sequences in the same sample as well. The rearrangement joins TRBV7-6 to TRBJ1-1; D is unclear. This CDR3 is built from 13 residues. V shed 1 base and J shed 1 base, with 4 bases lying between them. In germline, CDR1 is SGHVS, CDR2 FNYEAQ. CDR3 loop: CASSLGRNTEAFF. CDR3 in DNA: TGTGCCAGCAGCTTAGGCAGGAACACTGAAGCTTTCTTT.

The chain combines TRBV9 with TRBJ1-2; 9 bases map to TRBD1. The CDR3 length is 17 residues. Trimming removed 3 bases from V and 0 bases from J; junction bases left unmatched: 9. The germline V gene has CDR1 SGDLS and CDR2 YYNGEE. Written as DNA, the CDR3 is TGTGCCAGCAGCGCACAGGGGGCGCTCAGATCTAACTATGGCTACACCTTC. It is translated as CASSAQGALRSNYGYTF.

The V and J genes are TRBV5-6 and TRBJ2-7, with 7 positions matching TRBD1. J gave up 3 bases and V 2 bases, and 5 bases lay outside the gene matches. Germline loops: CDR1 SGHDT, CDR2 YYEEEE. The CDR3 contains 14 residues. The CDR3 coding sequence is TGTGCCAGCAGCTTACAGGGGCCGGGCTACGAGCAGTACTTC. It translates to CASSLQGPGYEQYF.

This clone was detected once. The gene calls are TRBV9 and TRBJ1-5; possibly TRBD1 for D (5 bases). Germline-derived CDR1 and CDR2 are SGDLS and YYNGEE. V lost 10 bases to trimming and J lost 2 bases, with 10 bases between them. The CDR3 consists of 12 residues. CDR3 loop: CASGLGNQPQHF. CDR3 nucleotides: TGTGCCTCAGGGCTTGGCAATCAGCCCCAGCATTTT.

The V and J genes are TRBV28 and TRBJ2-2; D perhaps matches TRBD2 (5 bases). The CDR3 contains 14 residues. The V end lost 4 bases, the J end lost 6 bases, and 12 bases lay between the germline ends. CDR1 is MDHEN, CDR2 SYDVKM, per germline. The CDR3 DNA follows: TGTGCCAGCAGTTCCTCCCCGGGGTCCGGGGAGCTGTTTTTT. This gives the protein CASSSSPGSGELFF.

The rearrangement joins TRBV2 to TRBJ1-2; 7 bases match TRBD1. There are 15 residues in the CDR3. Trimming removed 3 bases from V and 5 bases from J; junction bases left unmatched: 9. The V gene's germline CDR1 is SNHLY and CDR2 FYNNEI. CDR3 nucleotides: TGTGCCAGCAGTGATTTTACAGGGGACCATTATGGCTACACCTTC. Translated: CASSDFTGDHYGYTF.

The rearrangement joins TRBV4-2 to TRBJ1-1, with 9 bases that match TRBD1. The CDR3 is made up of 17 amino acids. The V gene end was trimmed by 3 bases and the J gene end by 3 bases; junction bases not matched to a gene: 11. The germline V gene encodes CDR1 LGHNA and CDR2 YNFKEQ. The CDR3 region has the DNA TGTGCCAGCAGCCAGGGGGAGGGCGACAGGGGGGACACTGAAGCTTTCTTT. This gives the protein CASSQGEGDRGDTEAFF.

The rearrangement uses TRBV7-2 and TRBJ2-2; no firm D call. Trimming removed 0 bases from V and 7 bases from J, with 9 bases in between. There are 14 residues in the CDR3. Germline-derived CDR1 and CDR2 are SGHTA and FQGNSA. The DNA of the CDR3 is TGTGCCAGCAGCTTAGCGCGCCTGAACGGGGAGCTGTTTTTT. The encoded protein is CASSLARLNGELFF. Supplemented by reference TRBV7-2 and TRBJ2-2, the full variable domain reads GAGVSQSPSNKVTEKGKDVELRCDPISGHTALYWYRQSLGQGLEFLIYFQGNSAPDKSGLPSDRFSAERTGGSVSTLTIQRTQQEDSAVYLCASSLARLNGELFFGEGSRLTVL.

In the case of this clone: Other nucleotide sequences in the sample specify the same CDR3. The genes are TRBV18 and TRBJ2-5, with D perhaps TRBD1 (6 bases). V shed 3 bases and J shed 2 bases, with 7 bases lying between them. Germline loops: CDR1 KGHSH, CDR2 LQKENI. The length of the CDR3 is 13 residues. The CDR3 bases are TGTGCCAGCTCACCCCAGGGGCAAGAGACCCAGTACTTC. Translated, it gives CASSPQGQETQYF.

The chain carries TRBV9 and TRBJ2-5, with 9 bases identical to TRBD2. CDR3 length: 15 amino acids. The V segment lost 4 bases and the J segment 2 bases; nucleotides outside the gene matches: 6. Germline V lookup: CDR1 SGDLS, CDR2 YYNGEE. CDR3 bases: TGTGCCAGCAGCCTCCAGAGCGGGGGGCAAGAGACCCAGTACTTC. Encoded protein: CASSLQSGGQETQYF.

This rearrangement joins TRBV9 to TRBJ2-1; TRBD1 aligns across 9 bases. Germline V gives CDR1 SGDLS, CDR2 YYNGEE. The CDR3 is 14 residues long. With V trimmed by 0 bases and J by 7 bases, 2 bases remained unmatched. The CDR3 nucleotides read TGTGCCAGCAGCGTAGGGACAGGGGCGAATGAGCAGTTCTTC. Encoded protein: CASSVGTGANEQFF.

This clone was counted once. The chain couples TRBV13 to TRBJ2-5; TRBD1 is a possible D gene (6 bases). Germline V lookup: CDR1 PRHDT, CDR2 FYEKMQ (reference sequence). With 2 bases removed from V and 5 bases from J, the gap between germline ends came to 9 bases. The CDR3 contains 13 residues. CDR3 sequence: CASSLRRGETQYF. The CDR3, as DNA: TGTGCCAGCAGCTTACGCAGGGGCGAGACCCAGTACTTC.

V and J are TRBV5-1 and TRBJ2-7; 7 positions match TRBD1. This CDR3 is 13 amino acids long. Germline CDR1 is SGHRS and CDR2 is YFSETQ. V lost 2 bases, J lost 6 bases, and 5 bases stayed unmatched. The CDR3 sequence: CASSFEGAGEQYF. The CDR3 bases are TGCGCCAGCAGCTTCGAGGGGGCCGGCGAGCAGTACTTC.

J is TRBJ2-5 and V is TRBV6-5; D may be TRBD1 (6 bases). The V end lost 5 bases, the J end lost 4 bases, and 14 bases lay between the germline ends. The CDR3 length is 14 residues. CDR1 and CDR2 (germline): MNHEY, SVGAGI. CDR3 sequence: CASSHLGAGETQYF. CDR3 sequence (DNA): TGTGCCAGCAGTCACCTGGGGGCGGGAGAGACCCAGTACTTC.

The chain combines TRBV19 with TRBJ2-6, with TRBD2 matching 8 bases. The CDR3 consists of 16 residues. The ends lost 6 bases at V and 2 bases at J; junction bases unmatched: 6. Germline values: CDR1 LNHDA, CDR2 SQIVND (reference sequence). CDR3 loop: CASSWVAGTGANVLTF. The CDR3, as DNA: TGTGCCAGTAGCTGGGTAGCGGGAACTGGGGCCAACGTCCTGACTTTC.

The chain is built from TRBV10-3 and TRBJ1-1; D may be TRBD1 (6 bases). The V and J ends lost 10 bases and 5 bases respectively, with 23 bases between them. The CDR3 is 15 amino acids. Germline-derived CDR1 and CDR2 are ENHRY and SYGVKD. The CDR3 loop reads CATGAMGATVTEAFF. CDR3 in DNA: TGTGCCACTGGCGCTATGGGGGCGACCGTGACTGAAGCTTTCTTT.

The gene calls are TRBV7-8 and TRBJ1-4; 9 nucleotides match TRBD1. V shed 5 bases and J 7 bases; nucleotides not matched to a gene: 11. CDR3 length equals 16 residues. Germline V gene data show CDR1 as SGHVS and CDR2 as FQNEAQ. CDR3 region: CASSPMTGTGFEKLFF. The CDR3, as DNA: TGTGCCAGCAGCCCGATGACCGGGACAGGGTTTGAAAAACTGTTTTTT.

This clone has just one count. J is TRBJ2-7 and V is TRBV6-5; TRBD1 might be the D (6 bases). Trimming removed 10 bases at V and 1 base at J, with 20 bases between. Germline assignment: CDR1 MNHEY and CDR2 SVGAGI. This CDR3 has 15 amino acids. The CDR3 loop reads CATLLAQGRSYEQYF. Written as DNA, the CDR3 is TGTGCCACCCTATTAGCACAGGGAAGATCCTACGAGCAGTACTTC.

In nucleotides, the CDR3 is TGCGCCAGCAGCCACACCCCAGGGGTCTGGACCGATGAGCAGTTCTTC. Translated: CASSHTPGVWTDEQFF. V usage is TRBV4-1 and J usage is TRBJ2-1; perhaps TRBD1 as D (6 bases). Trimming cost V 3 bases and J 8 bases, with 20 bases left between them. This CDR3 is 16 amino acids long. Germline loops: CDR1 MGHRA, CDR2 YSYEKL.

The chain links TRBV7-2 to TRBJ2-1; D is perhaps TRBD2 (6 bases). The CDR3 is 14 amino acids. Trimming stripped 5 bases from V and 5 bases from J, with 13 bases between. The germline gives CDR1 SGHTA, CDR2 FQGNSA. CDR3 amino acids: CASSLLGGDNEQFF. The CDR3 region has the DNA TGTGCCAGCAGCCTTTTGGGCGGGGACAATGAGCAGTTCTTC.

V is TRBV9 and J is TRBJ1-2; possible D gene TRBD1, 5 bases. Deletions cut 0 bases from V and 2 bases from J, with 11 bases between. Germline V gene data show CDR1 as SGDLS and CDR2 as YYNGEE. The CDR3 loop spans 15 amino acids. The CDR3 spells CASSVDHAGNYGYTF. The CDR3 DNA reads as TGTGCCAGCAGCGTAGATCATGCAGGGAACTATGGCTACACCTTC.

The J gene is TRBJ2-1, the V gene TRBV30; D is possibly TRBD2 (5 bases). V lost 0 bases, J lost 4 bases, and 13 bases lay in between. Germline V gene data show CDR1 as GTSNPN and CDR2 as SVGIG (reference sequence). The CDR3 has 15 residues. CDR3: CAWSVDYSLYNEQFF. Written as DNA, the CDR3 is TGTGCCTGGAGTGTCGACTATTCGCTTTACAATGAGCAGTTCTTC.

The chain combines TRBV13 with TRBJ2-3, with D possibly being TRBD2 (7 bases). The CDR3 contains 16 residues. V was cut by 5 bases and J by 1 base, with 16 bases left in between. The V gene's germline CDR1 is PRHDT and CDR2 FYEKMQ (reference sequence). The CDR3 region has the DNA TGTGCCAGCAGCCCTACAGGGCTAGCGGGCACAGATACGCAGTATTTT. Translated, it gives CASSPTGLAGTDTQYF. Complete variable domain (other parts from reference TRBV13 and TRBJ2-3): AAGVIQSPRHLIKEKRETATLKCYPIPRHDTVYWYQQGPGQDPQFLISFYEKMQSDKGSIPDRFSAQQFSDYHSELNMSSLELGDSALYFCASSPTGLAGTDTQYFGPGTRLTVL.

This clone appeared once. The genes are TRBV5-1 and TRBJ2-5; 7 bases align to TRBD1. This CDR3 has 13 amino acids. From germline, CDR1 is SGHRS and CDR2 YFSETQ. Losses at the gene ends were 8 bases for V and 1 base for J; bases not matched to a gene: 5. The DNA for the CDR3 is TGCGCCAGTAAGGGGACAGTCCAAGAGACCCAGTACTTC. It yields the protein CASKGTVQETQYF. Full variable domain (rest looked up from reference TRBV5-1 and TRBJ2-5): KAGVTQTPRYLIKTRGQQVTLSCSPISGHRSVSWYQQTPGQGLQFLFEYFSETQRNKGNFPGRFSGRQFSNSRSEMNVSTLELGDSALYLCASKGTVQETQYFGPGTRLLVL.

V and J are TRBV11-3 and TRBJ1-2; possible D gene TRBD1, 5 bases. V dropped 7 bases and J dropped 7 bases, with 13 bases sitting between them. CDR1 is SGHNT and CDR2 is YENEEA in the germline V gene. This CDR3 is 12 amino acids long. CDR3 DNA: TGTGCCAGCACGAGCCAGGGTCGTGGCTACACCTTC. Translation gives CASTSQGRGYTF.

This clone was seen only once. The DNA for the CDR3 is TGTGCCAGCAGCCCGCGGGGGGTCGGCACAGATACGCAGTATTTT. Protein: CASSPRGVGTDTQYF. The chain has TRBV7-2 and TRBJ2-3; 8 bases agree with TRBD2. CDR1 is SGHTA and CDR2 is FQGNSA in the germline V gene. CDR3 length equals 15 residues. Trimming cost V 5 bases and J 1 base; bases outside gene matches: 5.